Only a few counts were recorded for the clone carrying this T cell receptor beta chain. As yet, its antigen is unknown. V was clipped by 5 bases and J by 0 bases; unmatched bases: 3. Germline V CDR1 and CDR2: SQVTM, ANQGSEA. This CDR3 spans 14 amino acids. These data are taken from a study of identical twins. Template switching supplied a universal primer site; unique molecular identifiers were carried on the cDNA. One entry per CDR3 protein, called by TCRdb with MiXCR from the 5' RACE reads. The sample lists roughly 250,000 distinct CDR3 sequences; around 15% were seen once. Study-level findings and limits: The study found excess low generation probability among twin-shared out-of-frame alpha sequences. Reduced insertions were recorded for abundant cord blood beta clonotypes, with no such pattern in memory repertoires. Where beta out-of-frame sequences were concerned, excess twin sharing was weaker.

The genes are TRBV29-1 and TRBJ2-1; 8 bases match TRBD1. The sequenced sample consisted of memory (CD45RO+) T cells sorted from blood. The TCR originated in a woman aged 18 to 35 in good health. Here the CDR3 reads CSVRQGSSYNEQFF. In DNA form, the CDR3 reads TGCAGCGTTCGACAGGGGAGCTCCTACAATGAGCAGTTCTTC.